These 21 T cell receptor beta chains originate from one sample sequenced in a study of chemoradiotherapy in HPV16-positive cancers. Here immunoSEQ multiplex PCR was the method, and the copy in TCRdb shows in-frame clones only, minus some. The sample includes more than 2,000 clones, 80% to 90% seen only once; the top ten take around 4.8%. Sequences were derived from tumor tissue, sampled from a patient who underwent chemoradiotherapy. The receptors were sampled from a human donor with HPV-associated anogenital cancer.

The V and J genes are TRBV7-8 and TRBJ2-3; D is possibly TRBD2 (6 bases). From germline, CDR1 is SGHVS and CDR2 FQNEAQ. Trimming removed 5 bases at V and 0 bases at J, with 15 bases between. The length of the CDR3 is 16 residues. The CDR3 sequence: CASSAQGGGSTDTQYF. CDR3 in DNA: TGTGCCAGCAGCGCCCAGGGAGGCGGGAGCACAGATACGCAGTATTTT.

This clone has just one count. The chain carries TRBV6-6 and TRBJ2-1; TRBD2 matches 7 bases. V was clipped by 6 bases and J by 4 bases; unmatched bases: 6. This CDR3 contains 14 residues. Germline V gene data show CDR1 as MNHNY and CDR2 as SVGAGI (reference sequence). CDR3 DNA sequence: TGTGCCAGCAGGGCGGGAGTGGCTTACAATGAGCAGTTCTTC. This encodes CASRAGVAYNEQFF.

V gene TRBV9 combines with J gene TRBJ1-3; tentative D call: TRBD1 (6 bases). V lost 0 bases to trimming and J lost 3 bases, with 10 bases between them. The CDR3 has 15 residues. From germline, CDR1 is SGDLS and CDR2 YYNGEE. The CDR3 DNA reads as TGTGCCAGCAGCGTAGAGGGGGGAGGTGGAAACACCATATATTTT. Amino acids: CASSVEGGGGNTIYF.

V gene TRBV7-9 combines with J gene TRBJ2-7, with D perhaps given as TRBD1 or TRBD2 (5 bases each). Germline lookup yields CDR1 SEHNR and CDR2 FQNEAQ (reference sequence). Trimming took 2 bases from V and 2 from J, leaving 7 bases between them. This CDR3 comprises 13 residues. CDR3 amino acids: CASSLMGPYEQYF. The CDR3 DNA reads TGTGCCAGCAGCTTAATGGGACCCTACGAGCAGTACTTC.

This clone occurred once. The V gene is TRBV5-4, the J gene TRBJ2-5; 15 nucleotides match TRBD2. The CDR3 runs to 17 residues. Germline V lookup: CDR1 SGHNT, CDR2 YYREEE (reference sequence). V was pared by 0 bases and J by 5 bases, with 5 bases of the junction left unmatched. The CDR3: CASSLGTSGGAGETQYF. The DNA for the CDR3 is TGTGCCAGCAGCTTGGGGACTAGCGGGGGGGCCGGGGAGACCCAGTACTTC.

The rearrangement uses TRBV7-8 and TRBJ1-1; D uncertain. This CDR3 has 13 residues. Looked up from germline, CDR1 is SGHVS and CDR2 is FQNEAQ. Trimming took off 2 bases at V and 5 bases at J, with 9 bases between the two ends. The CDR3 region is CASSLSAGTEAFF. The CDR3 DNA reads as TGTGCCAGCAGCTTATCGGCGGGGACTGAAGCTTTCTTT.

The chain is built from TRBV21-1 and TRBJ1-3. TRBV21-1 is classified as a pseudogene. CDR3 length: 17 amino acids. This chain's CDR3 is CASSSRHEELCGNTIYF. The DNA for the CDR3 is TGTGCCAGCAGCTCGCGTCATGAGGAGCTCTGTGGAAACACCATATATTTT.

The CDR3 spells CASSIGTGGMNEQFF. CDR3 nucleotides: TGTGCCAGCAGCATCGGGACAGGGGGCATGAATGAGCAGTTCTTC. This sequence joins TRBV5-5 and TRBJ2-1; 12 bases are a match to TRBD1. CDR3 size: 15 residues. V shed 4 bases and J 7 bases; nucleotides not matched to a gene: 6. Per germline, CDR1 SGHKS and CDR2 YYEKEE (reference sequence). The whole variable domain, filled in from reference TRBV5-5 and TRBJ2-1, reads DAGVTQSPTHLIKTRGQQVTLRCSPISGHKSVSWYQQVLGQGPQFIFQYYEKEERGRGNFPDRFSARQFPNYSSELNVNALLLGDSALYLCASSIGTGGMNEQFFGPGTRLTVL.

This clone was recorded a few times. V gene TRBV5-4 combines with J gene TRBJ1-6, with TRBD1 identical over 9 bases. The V and J ends lost 4 bases and 10 bases, in that order; junction bases with no gene match: 12. CDR3 length equals 16 residues. The V gene's germline CDR1 is SGHNT and CDR2 YYREEE (reference sequence). The CDR3 protein is CASSQVRTGERSPLHF. CDR3 bases: TGTGCCAGCAGCCAAGTCCGGACAGGGGAGAGATCACCCCTCCACTTT.

J is TRBJ1-4 and V is TRBV19, with 8 bases aligning to TRBD1. Germline values: CDR1 LNHDA, CDR2 SQIVND (reference sequence). There are 14 residues in the CDR3. The trim removed 6 bases at V and 7 bases at J, leaving 7 bases unmatched. The CDR3 DNA follows: TGTGCCAGTAGCAAGGACAGGGCCCTTGAAAAACTGTTTTTT. Protein product: CASSKDRALEKLFF.

V and J are TRBV15 and TRBJ2-2; 11 positions agree with TRBD2. CDR3 length: 17 residues. The germline V gene encodes CDR1 LNHNV and CDR2 YYDKDF (reference sequence). Trimming removed 0 bases from V and 4 bases from J; junction bases left unmatched: 4. CDR3 coding DNA: TGTGCCACCAGCAGAGATCGACTAGCGGGAATCACCGGGGAGCTGTTTTTT. Encoded protein: CATSRDRLAGITGELFF.

The rearrangement uses TRBV30 and TRBJ1-2, with 8 bases fitting TRBD1. J gave up 3 bases and V 7 bases, and 7 bases lay outside the gene matches. The germline CDR1 and CDR2 sequences are GTSNPN and SVGIG (reference sequence). The CDR3 consists of 13 residues. The CDR3 region is CALHRGTDYGYTF. The CDR3 bases are TGTGCCTTACACAGGGGGACGGACTATGGCTACACCTTC.

This chain links TRBV2 with TRBJ1-5, with 7 bases aligning to TRBD1. V lost 6 bases to trimming and J lost 5 bases; unmatched junction nucleotides: 10. The CDR3 loop spans 15 amino acids. Germline V gene data show CDR1 as SNHLY and CDR2 as FYNNEI. CDR3 sequence reads: CASRLGTARDQPQHF. CDR3 sequence (DNA): TGTGCCAGCAGATTAGGGACAGCTCGCGATCAGCCCCAGCATTTT.

This clone was picked up a small number of times. The V gene is TRBV7-2, the J gene TRBJ1-5, with 9 bases that match TRBD1. This CDR3 has 15 residues. Looked up from germline, CDR1 is SGHTA and CDR2 is FQGNSA. With V trimmed by 5 bases and J by 2 bases, 4 bases remained unmatched. The CDR3 nucleotides read TGTGCCAGCAGCCTAAGGACAGGGGGCAATCAGCCCCAGCATTTT. Its translation: CASSLRTGGNQPQHF.

This clone was detected once. This chain uses TRBV7-9 with TRBJ1-6; D unclear. The CDR3 covers 15 residues. Trimming cost V 1 base and J 2 bases, with 6 bases left between them. From germline, CDR1 is SEHNR and CDR2 FQNEAQ (reference sequence). This CDR3 reads CASSLGETYNSPLHF. Here the CDR3 DNA reads TGTGCCAGCAGCTTAGGGGAGACCTATAATTCACCCCTCCACTTT.

The sample holds one count of this clone. The chain carries TRBV5-6 and TRBJ1-1; 7 nucleotides align to TRBD1. J lost 6 bases, V lost 4 bases, and 12 bases had no gene match. The CDR3 runs to 15 residues. CDR1 and CDR2 from the germline V gene are SGHDT and YYEEEE. The CDR3 coding sequence is TGTGCCAGCAGCCCATTGACAGGGAATCCCCCTGAAGCTTTCTTT. The encoded protein is CASSPLTGNPPEAFF.

The chain has TRBV9 and TRBJ1-1; D remains ambiguous. The CDR3 sequence is 12 residues long. Looked up from germline, CDR1 is SGDLS and CDR2 is YYNGEE. Trimming pared 0 bases from V and 6 bases from J, leaving 6 bases between. The CDR3 loop reads CASSVVPAEAFF. In nucleotides, the CDR3 is TGTGCCAGCAGCGTAGTGCCGGCTGAAGCTTTCTTT.

This chain uses TRBV7-2 with TRBJ1-1, with D perhaps TRBD1 (5 bases). The CDR3 totals 14 residues. In germline, CDR1 is SGHTA, CDR2 FQGNSA. V dropped 5 bases and J dropped 7 bases, with 17 bases sitting between them. The DNA of the CDR3 is TGTGCCAGCAGCGTTAGTTCGGGGGTGAATGAAGCTTTCTTT. It translates to CASSVSSGVNEAFF.

The genes are TRBV4-1 and TRBJ1-1, with D tentatively TRBD1 (6 bases). V lost 1 base to trimming and J lost 4 bases, with 34 bases between them. CDR1 is MGHRA, CDR2 YSYEKL, per germline. This CDR3 is built from 22 residues. The CDR3 region has the DNA TGCGCCAGCAGCCAAGTTTGGCCAGTGGGAGCAGGGGTTGGGCCTTTGGGCACTGAAGCTTTCTTT. Protein sequence: CASSQVWPVGAGVGPLGTEAFF.

This clone appeared a single time. This rearrangement joins TRBV30 to TRBJ2-7; no reliable D call. V was pared by 3 bases and J by 7 bases, with 13 bases between. Germline V gene data show CDR1 as GTSNPN and CDR2 as SVGIG (reference sequence). The CDR3 sequence is 12 residues long. Here the CDR3 reads CAWSGVAREQYF. In DNA, the CDR3 is TGTGCCTGGAGCGGAGTAGCTCGTGAGCAGTACTTC.

This clone was seen a single time. The J gene is TRBJ2-7, the V gene TRBV10-3; 8 bases are shared with TRBD1. With V trimmed by 6 bases and J by 5 bases, 9 bases remained unmatched. The germline V gene has CDR1 ENHRY and CDR2 SYGVKD. This CDR3 is 14 amino acids long. DNA for the CDR3: TGTGCCATCAGCTACGACAGGGGTCGCGACGAGCAGTACTTC. Amino acids: CAISYDRGRDEQYF.